A selection of T cell receptor beta chains follows, all from one sample in a study of cytomegalovirus exposure and HLA in healthy donors. Method: immunoSEQ multiplex PCR; TCRdb's copy keeps in-frame clones and lacks some. The table shows around 150,000 clones, with over 85% occurring only once. The sequencing sample was made of PBMCs. Every receptor here comes from a man between 18 and 29 years old in good health and CMV-seropositive. CDR3s include the opening cysteine and the closing phenylalanine or tryptophan. Each record gives: clone size, J gene, D gene, V gene, CDR3 length, CDR3 protein, CDR3 DNA. D genes are given only for firm matches. Size is stated for part of the rows, as once, few or many counts, or as a class when the clone is expanded.

size: NA; J: TRBJ2-4; D: TRBD1; V: TRBV5-1; length: 15; CDR3: CASSRDRVGKNIQYF; DNA: TGCGCCAGCAGCCGGGACAGGGTGGGCAAAAACATTCAGTACTTC
size: NA; J: TRBJ1-1; D: NA; V: TRBV2; length: 14; CDR3: CASSDRQGNTEAFF; DNA: TGTGCCAGCAGTGATCGTCAGGGGAACACTGAAGCTTTCTTT
size: NA; J: TRBJ2-5; D: TRBD2; V: TRBV2; length: 16; CDR3: CAIHLPLAGEQETQYF; DNA: TGTGCCATCCACCTCCCTCTAGCGGGAGAGCAAGAGACCCAGTACTTC
size: NA; J: TRBJ2-3; D: TRBD2; V: TRBV7-2; length: 16; CDR3: CASSPTASGAGGTQYF; DNA: TGTGCCAGCAGCCCCACGGCTAGCGGGGCCGGAGGTACGCAGTATTTT
size: NA; J: TRBJ2-5; D: TRBD1; V: TRBV7-8; length: 14; CDR3: CASSPGGRRETQYF; DNA: TGTGCCAGCAGCCCAGGGGGACGGCGAGAGACCCAGTACTTC
size: few; J: TRBJ2-3; D: NA; V: TRBV9; length: 13; CDR3: CASTPGTGDTQYF; DNA: TGTGCCAGCACCCCCGGGACTGGAGATACGCAGTATTTT
size: once; J: TRBJ2-1; D: TRBD2; V: TRBV19; length: 18; CDR3: CASSPGLAGISSYNEQFF; DNA: TGTGCCAGTAGCCCGGGGCTAGCGGGAATTAGCTCCTACAATGAGCAGTTCTTC
size: NA; J: TRBJ2-1; D: TRBD2; V: TRBV7-9; length: 15; CDR3: CASSPGLAAYNEQFF; DNA: TGTGCCAGCAGCCCGGGACTAGCGGCTTACAATGAGCAGTTCTTC
size: few; J: TRBJ1-1; D: NA; V: TRBV6-4; length: 13; CDR3: CASSTQVGTEAFF; DNA: TGTGCCAGCAGTACTCAGGTTGGGACTGAAGCTTTCTTT
size: NA; J: TRBJ1-4; D: TRBD1; V: TRBV2; length: 16; CDR3: CASRTGQGIGGEKLFF; DNA: TGTGCCAGCAGAACGGGACAGGGGATCGGGGGAGAAAAACTGTTTTTT
size: NA; J: TRBJ2-7; D: NA; V: TRBV5-6; length: 14; CDR3: CASSWSLRPYEQYF; DNA: TGTGCCAGCAGTTGGTCCCTGCGCCCCTACGAGCAGTACTTC
size: NA; J: TRBJ2-1; D: TRBD2; V: TRBV7-6; length: 17; CDR3: CASSTGLAGEGGAEQFF; DNA: TGTGCCAGCAGCACGGGACTAGCGGGAGAAGGTGGCGCTGAGCAGTTCTTC
size: once; J: TRBJ2-5; D: TRBD1; V: TRBV28; length: 13; CDR3: CASTYRGRKTQYF; DNA: TGTGCCAGCACCTACAGGGGGCGTAAGACCCAGTACTTC
size: NA; J: TRBJ2-7; D: NA; V: TRBV13; length: 12; CDR3: CASSGRGSRQYF; DNA: TGTGCCAGCAGCGGACGGGGGTCGCGCCAGTACTTC
size: NA; J: TRBJ1-2; D: NA; V: TRBV25-1; length: 15; CDR3: CASSDGTAELNGYTF; DNA: TGTGCCAGCAGTGACGGTACGGCAGAACTAAATGGCTACACCTTC
size: NA; J: TRBJ2-2; D: NA; V: TRBV4-1; length: 18; CDR3: CASSPGPAAAPNTGELFF; DNA: TGCGCCAGCAGCCCAGGGCCGGCGGCGGCCCCGAACACCGGGGAGCTGTTTTTT
size: NA; J: TRBJ2-1; D: NA; V: TRBV2; length: 16; CDR3: CASAPATGTAANEQFF; DNA: TGTGCCAGCGCACCAGCAACCGGGACTGCCGCCAATGAGCAGTTCTTC
size: once; J: TRBJ1-5; D: NA; V: TRBV28; length: 15; CDR3: CASSFEGRLDQPQHF; DNA: TGTGCCAGCAGTTTCGAGGGCAGGTTGGATCAGCCCCAGCATTTT
size: NA; J: TRBJ2-1; D: TRBD2; V: TRBV5-6; length: 16; CDR3: CASSVLSSGINNEQFF; DNA: TGTGCCAGCAGCGTCCTCAGTAGCGGGATCAACAATGAGCAGTTCTTC
size: NA; J: TRBJ2-3; D: NA; V: TRBV5-1; length: 14; CDR3: CASSLGTDIDTQYF; DNA: TGCGCCAGCAGCTTGGGGACAGACATCGATACGCAGTATTTT
size: NA; J: TRBJ2-2; D: NA; V: TRBV7-9; length: 14; CDR3: CASSLSGSTGELFF; DNA: TGTGCCAGCAGCTTAAGTGGGAGCACCGGGGAGCTGTTTTTT
size: NA; J: TRBJ2-1; D: TRBD1; V: TRBV7-9; length: 18; CDR3: CASSLAGTGTLSYNEQFF; DNA: TGTGCCAGCAGCTTAGCCGGGACAGGGACCCTCTCCTACAATGAGCAGTTCTTC
size: NA; J: TRBJ1-5; D: NA; V: TRBV5-5; length: 17; CDR3: CASSLRGGEDSNQPQHF; DNA: TGTGCCAGCAGCTTACGGGGGGGAGAGGATAGCAATCAGCCCCAGCATTTT
size: NA; J: TRBJ2-5; D: TRBD1; V: TRBV7-2; length: 14; CDR3: CASSPGQGSGTQYF; DNA: TGTGCCAGCAGCCCCGGACAGGGTTCAGGGACCCAGTACTTC
size: NA; J: TRBJ2-3; D: TRBD2; V: TRBV10-3; length: 18; CDR3: CAISDISLAGVVTDTQYF; DNA: TGTGCCATCAGTGATATTTCGCTAGCGGGAGTGGTCACAGATACGCAGTATTTT
size: NA; J: TRBJ2-7; D: TRBD2; V: TRBV27; length: 14; CDR3: CASSARLAGYEQYF; DNA: TGTGCCAGCAGTGCCCGACTAGCGGGTTACGAGCAGTACTTC
size: NA; J: TRBJ2-7; D: TRBD1; V: TRBV2; length: 15; CDR3: CASIERGQGSYEQYF; DNA: TGTGCCAGCATAGAAAGGGGACAGGGTTCCTACGAGCAGTACTTC
size: NA; J: TRBJ2-1; D: NA; V: TRBV7-3; length: 19; CDR3: CASSPGGTGYQTTYNEQFF; DNA: TGTGCCAGCAGCCCGGGCGGGACTGGATATCAAACTACCTACAATGAGCAGTTCTTC
size: NA; J: TRBJ1-4; D: NA; V: TRBV5-6; length: 15; CDR3: CASSLSEGGLEKLFF; DNA: TGTGCCAGCAGCTTGTCAGAAGGGGGATTGGAAAAACTGTTTTTT
size: NA; J: TRBJ2-3; D: NA; V: TRBV30; length: 13; CDR3: CAWSALREDTQYF; DNA: TGTGCCTGGAGCGCCTTAAGGGAGGATACGCAGTATTTT
size: NA; J: TRBJ2-3; D: NA; V: TRBV19; length: 15; CDR3: CASSITPSGTDTQYF; DNA: TGTGCCAGTAGTATAACCCCCTCAGGGACAGATACGCAGTATTTT
size: NA; J: TRBJ1-1; D: NA; V: TRBV7-9; length: 13; CDR3: CASRPQGNTEAFF; DNA: TGTGCCAGCAGACCACAGGGGAACACTGAAGCTTTCTTT
size: once; J: TRBJ1-1; D: TRBD1; V: TRBV9; length: 13; CDR3: CASSRTGNTEAFF; DNA: TGTGCCAGCAGCCGGACAGGGAACACTGAAGCTTTCTTT
size: NA; J: TRBJ2-5; D: TRBD2; V: TRBV9; length: 16; CDR3: CASSDLVAGPRETQYF; DNA: TGTGCCAGCAGCGACCTTGTAGCGGGACCCAGGGAGACCCAGTACTTC
size: NA; J: TRBJ2-7; D: NA; V: TRBV5-3; length: 13; CDR3: CARSLCRAYEQYF; DNA: TGTGCCAGAAGCTTGTGCAGGGCCTACGAGCAGTACTTC
size: NA; J: TRBJ2-1; D: NA; V: TRBV2; length: 18; CDR3: CASSVETSRLSSYNEQFF; DNA: TGTGCCAGCAGTGTGGAAACTAGTCGGCTAAGCTCCTACAATGAGCAGTTCTTC
size: NA; J: TRBJ2-7; D: TRBD1; V: TRBV6-1; length: 14; CDR3: CASSPTGTGFEGYF; DNA: TGTGCCAGCAGTCCGACAGGGACGGGTTTCGAGGGGTACTTC
size: NA; J: TRBJ2-1; D: TRBD2; V: TRBV29-1; length: 13; CDR3: CSVEAVAGSEQFF; DNA: TGCAGCGTCGAGGCAGTAGCGGGAAGTGAGCAGTTCTTC